Included here is one TCR beta chain sequence, with context. This entry is derived from a study of OX40 agonist ivuxolimab in advanced cancers. TCRdb's copy holds only in-frame clones and misses some; the assay was immunoSEQ multiplex PCR. The data contain fewer than 75,000 clones, about 89% of them singletons. The CDR3 totals 13 residues. The V end was cut by 0 bases, the J end by 4 bases, with 5 bases between. CDR1 and CDR2 (germline): SGHRS, YFSETQ. The rearrangement uses TRBV5-1 and TRBJ2-1, with D possibly being TRBD2 (5 bases). The receptor was isolated from an adult with an advanced solid tumor such as melanoma, head and neck, liver or kidney cancer. This specimen was CD4+ or CD8+ T cells sorted from blood, taken in a trial of the OX40 agonist ivuxolimab. This chain's CDR3 is CASSLGLYNEQFF. CDR3 DNA: TGCGCCAGCAGCTTGGGACTATACAATGAGCAGTTCTTC.